This T cell receptor beta chain originates from a study of T cell repertoires in cytomegalovirus infection. TCRdb independently ran MiXCR on the reads; one entry per CDR3 protein. The table includes nearly 450,000 distinct CDR3 sequences, approximately 32% detected once. The CDR3 length is 11 residues. Germline V gene data show CDR1 as SQVTM and CDR2 as ANQGSEA. The germline V and J ends were trimmed by 1 base and 4 bases, with 5 bases remaining between them. In its sample, this clonotype was seen a few times. The sequence was obtained from a human donor in good health (CMV status not recorded). Some clones in this sample may be carry-over from other donors' samples. Sequencing was done on a sample of PBMCs. The chain is built from TRBV29-1 and TRBJ2-7; D not certain. CDR3 sequence: CSVEGAYEQYF. CDR3 sequence (DNA): TGCAGCGTTGAAGGCGCGTACGAGCAGTACTTC.